What follows is one T cell receptor (beta chain) and its context. This CDR3 region has 16 residues. Germline CDR1 and CDR2: SGDLS and YYNGEE. Trimming took off 0 bases at V and 0 bases at J, with 9 bases between the two ends. The sample originates from a study of blood T cell repertoires in COVID-19. Repertoires were generated with immunoSEQ multiplex PCR, while TCRdb's copy carries only in-frame clones and drops some. The top ten clones hold around 16% of a sample with 120,000 to 150,000 clones, about 83% of them seen once. The chain uses TRBV9 and TRBJ2-2, with D possibly being TRBD2 (6 bases). Sequencing was performed on peripheral blood. The origin of this receptor is a man aged 50 to 59 with acute or convalescent COVID-19. CDR3 nucleotides: TGTGCCAGCAGCGTAGATATAGCGGCGAACACCGGGGAGCTGTTTTTT. It yields the protein CASSVDIAANTGELFF.